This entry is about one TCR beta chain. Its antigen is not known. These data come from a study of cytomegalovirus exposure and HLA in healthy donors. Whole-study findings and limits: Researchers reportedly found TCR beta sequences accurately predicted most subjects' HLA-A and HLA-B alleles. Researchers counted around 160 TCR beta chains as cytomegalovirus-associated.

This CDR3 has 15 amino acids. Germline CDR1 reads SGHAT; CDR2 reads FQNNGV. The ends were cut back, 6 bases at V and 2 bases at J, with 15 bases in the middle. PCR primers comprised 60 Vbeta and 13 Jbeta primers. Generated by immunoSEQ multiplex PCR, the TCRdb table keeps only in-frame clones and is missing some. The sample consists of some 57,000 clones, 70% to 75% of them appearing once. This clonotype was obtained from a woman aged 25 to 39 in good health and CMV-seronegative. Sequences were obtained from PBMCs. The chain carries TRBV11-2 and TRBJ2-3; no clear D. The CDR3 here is CASSQLWSNTDTQYF. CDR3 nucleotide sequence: TGTGCCAGCAGTCAATTATGGTCTAACACAGATACGCAGTATTTT.